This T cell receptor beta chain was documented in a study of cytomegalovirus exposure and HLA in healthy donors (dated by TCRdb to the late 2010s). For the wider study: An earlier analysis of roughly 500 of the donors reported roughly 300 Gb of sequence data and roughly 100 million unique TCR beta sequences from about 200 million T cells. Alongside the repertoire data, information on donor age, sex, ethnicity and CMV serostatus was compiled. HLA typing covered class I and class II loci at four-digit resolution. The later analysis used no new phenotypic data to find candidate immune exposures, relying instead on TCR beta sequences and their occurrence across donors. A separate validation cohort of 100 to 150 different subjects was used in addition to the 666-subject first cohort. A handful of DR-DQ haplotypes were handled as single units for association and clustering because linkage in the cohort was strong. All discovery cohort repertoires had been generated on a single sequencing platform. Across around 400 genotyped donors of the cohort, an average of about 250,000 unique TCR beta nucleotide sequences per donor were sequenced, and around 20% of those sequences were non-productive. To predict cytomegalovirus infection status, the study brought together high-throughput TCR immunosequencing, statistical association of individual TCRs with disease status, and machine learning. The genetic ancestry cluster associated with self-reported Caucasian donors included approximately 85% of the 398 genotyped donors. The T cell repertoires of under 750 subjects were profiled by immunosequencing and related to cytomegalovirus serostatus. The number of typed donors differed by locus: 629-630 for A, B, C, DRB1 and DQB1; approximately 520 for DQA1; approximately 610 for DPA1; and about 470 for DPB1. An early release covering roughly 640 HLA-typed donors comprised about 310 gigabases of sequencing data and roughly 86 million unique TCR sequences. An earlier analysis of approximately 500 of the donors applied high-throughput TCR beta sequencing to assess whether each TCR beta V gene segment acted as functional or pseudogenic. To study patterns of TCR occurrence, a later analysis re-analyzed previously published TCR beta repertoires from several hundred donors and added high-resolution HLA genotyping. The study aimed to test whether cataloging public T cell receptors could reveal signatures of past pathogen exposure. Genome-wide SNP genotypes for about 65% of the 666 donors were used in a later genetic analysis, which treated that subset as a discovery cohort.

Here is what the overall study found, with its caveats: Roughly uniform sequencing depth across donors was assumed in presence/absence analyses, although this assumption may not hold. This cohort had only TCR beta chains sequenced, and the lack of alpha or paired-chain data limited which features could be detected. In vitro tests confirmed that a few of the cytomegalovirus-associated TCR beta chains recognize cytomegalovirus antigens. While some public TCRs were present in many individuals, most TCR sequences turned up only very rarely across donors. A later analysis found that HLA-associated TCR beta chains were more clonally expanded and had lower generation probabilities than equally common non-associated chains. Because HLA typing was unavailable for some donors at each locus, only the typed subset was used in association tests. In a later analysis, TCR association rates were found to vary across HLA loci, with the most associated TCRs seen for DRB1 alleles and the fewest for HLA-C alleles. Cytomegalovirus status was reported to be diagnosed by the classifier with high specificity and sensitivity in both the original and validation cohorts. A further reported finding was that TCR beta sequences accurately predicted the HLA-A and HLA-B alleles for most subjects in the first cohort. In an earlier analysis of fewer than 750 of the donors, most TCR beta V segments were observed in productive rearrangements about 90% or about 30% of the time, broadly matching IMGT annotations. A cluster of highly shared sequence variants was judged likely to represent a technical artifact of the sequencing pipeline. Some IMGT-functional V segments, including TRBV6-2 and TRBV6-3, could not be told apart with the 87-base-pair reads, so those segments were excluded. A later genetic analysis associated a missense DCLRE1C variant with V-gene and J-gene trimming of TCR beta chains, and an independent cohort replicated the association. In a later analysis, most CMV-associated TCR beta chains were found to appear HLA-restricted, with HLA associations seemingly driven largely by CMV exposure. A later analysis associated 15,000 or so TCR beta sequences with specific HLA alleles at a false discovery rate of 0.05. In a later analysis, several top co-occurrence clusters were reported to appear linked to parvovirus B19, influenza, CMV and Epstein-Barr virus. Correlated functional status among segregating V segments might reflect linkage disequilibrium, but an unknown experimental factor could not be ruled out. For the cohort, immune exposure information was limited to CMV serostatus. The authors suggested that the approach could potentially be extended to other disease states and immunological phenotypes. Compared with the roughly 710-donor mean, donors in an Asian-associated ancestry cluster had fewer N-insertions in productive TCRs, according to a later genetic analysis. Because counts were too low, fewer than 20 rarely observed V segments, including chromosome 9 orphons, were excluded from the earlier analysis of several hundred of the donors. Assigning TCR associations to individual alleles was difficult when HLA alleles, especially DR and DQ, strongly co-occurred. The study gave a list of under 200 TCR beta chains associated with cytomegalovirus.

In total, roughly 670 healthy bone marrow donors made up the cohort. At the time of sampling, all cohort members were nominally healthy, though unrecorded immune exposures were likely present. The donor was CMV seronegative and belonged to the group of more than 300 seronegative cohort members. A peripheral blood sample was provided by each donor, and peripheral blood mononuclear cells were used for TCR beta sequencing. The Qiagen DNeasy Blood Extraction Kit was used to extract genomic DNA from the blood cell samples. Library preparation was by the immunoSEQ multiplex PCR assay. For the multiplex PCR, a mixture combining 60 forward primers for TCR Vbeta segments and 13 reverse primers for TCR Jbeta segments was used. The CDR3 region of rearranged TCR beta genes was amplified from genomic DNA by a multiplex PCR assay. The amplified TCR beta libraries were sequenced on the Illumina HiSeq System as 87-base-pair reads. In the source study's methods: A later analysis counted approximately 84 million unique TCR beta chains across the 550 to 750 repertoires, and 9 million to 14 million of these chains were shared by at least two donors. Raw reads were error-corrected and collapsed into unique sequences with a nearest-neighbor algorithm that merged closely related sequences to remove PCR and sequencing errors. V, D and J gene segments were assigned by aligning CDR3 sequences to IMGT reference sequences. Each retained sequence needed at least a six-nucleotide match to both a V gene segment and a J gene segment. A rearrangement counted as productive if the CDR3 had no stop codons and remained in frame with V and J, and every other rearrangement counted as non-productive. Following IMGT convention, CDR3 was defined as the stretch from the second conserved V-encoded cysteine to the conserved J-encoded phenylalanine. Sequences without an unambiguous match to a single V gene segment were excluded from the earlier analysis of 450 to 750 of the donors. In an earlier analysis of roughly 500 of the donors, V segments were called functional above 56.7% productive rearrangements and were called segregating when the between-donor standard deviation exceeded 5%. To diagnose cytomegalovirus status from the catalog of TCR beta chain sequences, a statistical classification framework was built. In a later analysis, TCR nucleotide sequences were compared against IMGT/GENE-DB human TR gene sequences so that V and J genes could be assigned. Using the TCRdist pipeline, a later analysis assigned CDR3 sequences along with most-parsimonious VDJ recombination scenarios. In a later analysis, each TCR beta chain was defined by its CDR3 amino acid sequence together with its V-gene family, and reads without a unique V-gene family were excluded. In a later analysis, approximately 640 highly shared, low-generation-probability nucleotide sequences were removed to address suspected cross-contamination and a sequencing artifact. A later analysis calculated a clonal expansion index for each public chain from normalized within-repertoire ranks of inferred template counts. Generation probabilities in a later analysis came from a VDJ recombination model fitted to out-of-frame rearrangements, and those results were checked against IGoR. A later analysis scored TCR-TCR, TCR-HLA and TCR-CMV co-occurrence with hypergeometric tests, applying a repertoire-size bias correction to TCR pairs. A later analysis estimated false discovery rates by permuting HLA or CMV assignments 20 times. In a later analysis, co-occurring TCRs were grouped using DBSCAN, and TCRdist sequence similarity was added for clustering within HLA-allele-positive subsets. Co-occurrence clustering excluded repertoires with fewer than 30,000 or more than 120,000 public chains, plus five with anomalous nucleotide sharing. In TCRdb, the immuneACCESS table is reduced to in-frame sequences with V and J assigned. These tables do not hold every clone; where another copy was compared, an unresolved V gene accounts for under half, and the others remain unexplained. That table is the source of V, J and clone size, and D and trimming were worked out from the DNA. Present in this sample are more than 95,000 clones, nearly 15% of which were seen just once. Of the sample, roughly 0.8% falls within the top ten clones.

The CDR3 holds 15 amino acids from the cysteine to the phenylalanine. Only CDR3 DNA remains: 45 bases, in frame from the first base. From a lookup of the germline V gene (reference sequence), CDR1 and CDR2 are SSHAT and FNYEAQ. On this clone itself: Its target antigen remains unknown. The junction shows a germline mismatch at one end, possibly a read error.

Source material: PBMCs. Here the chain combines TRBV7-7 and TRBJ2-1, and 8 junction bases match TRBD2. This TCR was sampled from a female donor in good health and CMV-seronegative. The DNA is TGTGCTAGCAGCTTAGGGACTAGCTCCTACAATGAGCAGTTCTTC. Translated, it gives CASSLGTSSYNEQFF.